The 29 T cell receptor beta chains presented below share a single source sample, sequenced in a study of blood T cell repertoires in COVID-19. Only in-frame clones appear in the TCRdb table, and some are missing; sequencing was by immunoSEQ multiplex PCR. Of around 100,000 clones in the sample, about 90% were seen once. Sequenced: peripheral blood. Receptors originate from a man aged 25 to 40 in a cohort sampled during active COVID-19.

The rearrangement links TRBV6-2 or TRBV6-3 to TRBJ2-1; TRBD1 agrees at 11 bases. The V gene end was trimmed by 0 bases and the J gene end by 5 bases; junction bases not matched to a gene: 6. Germline CDR1 MNHEY, CDR2 SVGEGT. The CDR3 sequence is 17 residues long. This chain's CDR3 is CASSYSFGQGAHNEQFF. CDR3 in DNA: TGTGCCAGCAGTTACTCATTCGGACAGGGGGCTCACAATGAGCAGTTCTTC.

The chain joins TRBV7-2 to TRBJ1-2, with 9 positions matching TRBD1. The CDR3 contains 14 residues. The germline V gene encodes CDR1 SGHTA and CDR2 FQGNSA. Trimming cost V 1 base and J 8 bases; bases outside gene matches: 5. The CDR3 loop is CASSLVGQGDGYTF. The CDR3 DNA follows: TGTGCCAGCAGCTTAGTGGGACAGGGCGACGGCTACACCTTC.

The chain employs TRBV6-6 and TRBJ1-2; TRBD1 might be the D (6 bases). The germline V and J ends were trimmed by 5 bases and 1 base, with 23 bases remaining between them. The CDR3 covers 18 residues. Germline CDR1 is MNHNY and CDR2 is SVGAGI (reference sequence). CDR3 loop: CASSQNSLLDSLNYGYTF. Written as DNA, the CDR3 is TGTGCCAGCAGTCAAAATTCATTGCTGGACAGTCTTAACTATGGCTACACCTTC.

This chain connects TRBV6-2 or TRBV6-3 to TRBJ1-2; 7 positions agree with TRBD1. The CDR3 is 12 amino acids. Germline values: CDR1 MNHEY, CDR2 SVGEGT. J lost 3 bases, V lost 5 bases, and 0 bases had no gene match. Written as DNA, the CDR3 is TGTGCCAGCAGTACAGGGGACTATGGCTACACCTTC. Translation: CASSTGDYGYTF.

This chain joins TRBV2 and TRBJ2-2, with a possible D match to TRBD2 (6 bases). The CDR3 sequence is 17 residues long. V dropped 4 bases and J dropped 5 bases, with 20 bases sitting between them. The germline gives CDR1 SNHLY, CDR2 FYNNEI. In DNA, the CDR3 is TGTGCCAGCAGTGCGGGCGGAGGAGGGATCGGTACCGGGGAGCTGTTTTTT. This translates into CASSAGGGGIGTGELFF.

The rearrangement joins TRBV5-1 to TRBJ2-7; unclear D gene. Germline V CDR1 and CDR2: SGHRS, YFSETQ. Deletions cut 4 bases from V and 2 bases from J, with 13 bases between. This CDR3 has 14 amino acids. CDR3: CASSLSLAPYEQYF. Written as DNA, the CDR3 is TGCGCCAGCAGCCTAAGTCTCGCGCCCTACGAGCAGTACTTC.

This clone was recorded only once. This chain connects TRBV5-4 to TRBJ2-7, with 10 bases matching TRBD2. After removal of 4 bases from V and 3 bases from J, the junction contained 16 bases not matched to a gene. Germline V CDR1 and CDR2: SGHNT, YYREEE (reference sequence). This CDR3 has 18 amino acids. CDR3 in DNA: TGTGCCAGCAGCCCGAGCGGGTCCCCGGGACTAGCGAACTACGAGCAGTACTTC. Residues: CASSPSGSPGLANYEQYF. Using reference TRBV5-4 and TRBJ2-7 for the parts outside the CDR3, the full variable domain is ETGVTQSPTHLIKTRGQQVTLRCSSQSGHNTVSWYQQALGQGPQFIFQYYREEENGRGNFPPRFSGLQFPNYSSELNVNALELDDSALYLCASSPSGSPGLANYEQYFGPGTRLTVT.

The chain has TRBV11-2 and TRBJ1-2; D might be TRBD1 (6 bases). CDR3 length: 15 residues. Trimming shortened V by 5 bases and J by 4 bases, and 17 bases separated the two germline ends. Per germline, CDR1 SGHAT and CDR2 FQNNGV. The chain's CDR3 is CASSTQGPLGYGYTF. CDR3 DNA: TGTGCCAGCAGCACTCAGGGGCCTTTGGGCTATGGCTACACCTTC.

This chain uses TRBV5-1 with TRBJ1-4; D is uncertain. The V end lost 1 base, the J end lost 0 bases, and 7 bases lay between the germline ends. This CDR3 is 15 amino acids long. Germline values: CDR1 SGHRS, CDR2 YFSETQ. This chain's CDR3 is CASSLSGATNEKLFF. The DNA for the CDR3 is TGCGCCAGCAGCTTGTCCGGTGCAACTAATGAAAAACTGTTTTTT.

CDR3: CASSLTAGGRYF. The CDR3 DNA follows: TGCGCCAGCAGCTTGACAGCGGGGGGGCGGTATTTT. The chain recombines TRBV5-1 with TRBJ2-3; 10 nucleotides agree with TRBD2. The CDR3 loop spans 12 amino acids. Germline-derived CDR1 and CDR2 are SGHRS and YFSETQ. Germline trimming cut 1 base from V and 14 bases from J; bases unmatched to any gene: 4.

The rearrangement links TRBV11-3 to TRBJ1-3, with 7 bases that match TRBD1. V was pared by 0 bases and J by 2 bases, with 7 bases of the junction left unmatched. The length of the CDR3 is 17 residues. The germline gives CDR1 SGHNT, CDR2 YENEEA. The CDR3 loop reads CASSLEVTRGPGNTIYF. The CDR3 nucleotides read TGTGCCAGCAGCTTAGAGGTCACAAGGGGGCCTGGAAACACCATATATTTT.

V and J are TRBV29-1 and TRBJ1-1; tentatively, D is TRBD1 (5 bases). Germline V lookup: CDR1 SQVTM, CDR2 ANQGSEA. With 4 bases removed from V and 4 bases from J, the gap between germline ends came to 16 bases. The CDR3 is made up of 14 amino acids. The CDR3 coding sequence is TGCAGCGTTGCCCCAGGTGGGAGGGGCACTGAAGCTTTCTTT. Amino acids: CSVAPGGRGTEAFF.

The chain is built from TRBV24-1 and TRBJ2-7; 8 bases are shared with TRBD1. The V gene end was trimmed by 4 bases and the J gene end by 2 bases; junction bases not matched to a gene: 6. CDR3 size: 15 residues. Per germline, CDR1 KGHDR and CDR2 SFDVKD. CDR3 DNA sequence: TGTGCCACCAGTGACGCCAGGGGGCCGACCTACGAGCAGTACTTC. This gives the protein CATSDARGPTYEQYF.

This clone was detected only once. The V call is TRBV3-1 (or the pseudogene TRBV3-2), the J call TRBJ2-3; 10 bases fit TRBD2. J lost 4 bases, V lost 1 base, and 8 bases had no gene match. The CDR3 is made up of 17 amino acids. The V gene's germline CDR1 is LGHDT and CDR2 YNNKEL (reference sequence). The CDR3 DNA sequence: TGTGCCAGCAGCCAAGGACCAGCGGGGGGGCCATCAGATACGCAGTATTTT. Amino acids: CASSQGPAGGPSDTQYF.

The rearrangement links TRBV6-1 to TRBJ1-1; D is undetermined. Per germline, CDR1 MNHNS and CDR2 SASEGT. Between the trimmed V and J ends, which lost 5 bases and 5 bases, there was a span of 12 bases. This CDR3 has 13 residues. As DNA, the CDR3 is TGTGCCAGCAGTTTCACCTGGGAGACTGAAGCTTTCTTT. Amino acid sequence: CASSFTWETEAFF.

The J gene is TRBJ1-4, the V gene TRBV7-8; TRBD1 matches at 7 bases. CDR3 length equals 14 residues. From germline, CDR1 is SGHVS and CDR2 FQNEAQ. Trimming at V came to 5 bases and at J to 5 bases, leaving 5 bases not matched to a gene. Here the CDR3 reads CASSLRQGNEKLFF. CDR3 bases: TGTGCCAGCAGCCTCCGACAGGGAAATGAAAAACTGTTTTTT.

The chain joins TRBV30 to TRBJ2-3; the match to TRBD1 covers 7 bases. V was pared by 7 bases and J by 6 bases, with 7 bases of the junction left unmatched. CDR3 length: 12 amino acids. From germline, CDR1 is GTSNPN and CDR2 SVGIG (reference sequence). Here the CDR3 DNA reads TGTGCCTCGACAGGGTCGGGGGATACGCAGTATTTT. Protein: CASTGSGDTQYF.

The chain links TRBV29-1 to TRBJ2-7, with 9 bases aligning to TRBD1. The germline gives CDR1 SQVTM, CDR2 ANQGSEA. The CDR3 is 15 residues long. With V trimmed by 6 bases and J by 3 bases, 12 bases remained unmatched. CDR3 region: CSVRTGGSPDYEQYF. DNA for the CDR3: TGCAGCGTGCGAACAGGGGGCTCCCCCGACTACGAGCAGTACTTC.

The chain employs TRBV30 and TRBJ2-2; D gene uncertain. This CDR3 spans 13 amino acids. The V gene's germline CDR1 is GTSNPN and CDR2 SVGIG (reference sequence). Trimming left V 4 bases short and J 2 bases short, with 8 bases between. CDR3 amino acids: CAWNSGNTGELFF. CDR3 bases: TGTGCCTGGAATTCGGGTAACACCGGGGAGCTGTTTTTT.

This chain joins TRBV5-1 and TRBJ1-4; TRBD1 agrees at 10 bases. Germline CDR1 reads SGHRS; CDR2 reads YFSETQ. J was trimmed by 6 bases and V by 2 bases; bases with no gene match: 4. The CDR3 is 15 amino acids. Here the CDR3 reads CASSLTGTGDEKLFF. The CDR3 nucleotides are TGCGCCAGCAGCTTAACCGGGACAGGGGATGAAAAACTGTTTTTT.

On this clone itself: The junction differs from germline at one of its ends, possibly a read error. The chain uses TRBV27 and TRBJ2-7; D not certain. The CDR3 sequence is 13 residues long. From germline, CDR1 is MNHEY and CDR2 SMNVEV (reference sequence). In nucleotides, the CDR3 is TGTGCCAGCAGAAAAATGGGCTCCGACGAGCAGTACTTC. It yields the protein CASRKMGSDEQYF.

J is TRBJ2-7 and V is TRBV6-5; 9 nucleotides match TRBD1. After removal of 7 bases from V and 2 bases from J, the junction contained 3 bases not matched to a gene. CDR1 and CDR2 (germline): MNHEY, SVGAGI. The CDR3 is 13 amino acids. CDR3 nucleotide sequence: TGTGCCAGCACGGGACAGGGCCCCTACGAGCAGTACTTC. Its translation is CASTGQGPYEQYF.

The chain joins TRBV7-2 to TRBJ1-2, with 11 bases identical to TRBD1. The CDR3 runs 14 residues. Germline V gene sequence: CDR1 SGHTA, CDR2 FQGNSA. Trimming removed 5 bases from V and 5 bases from J; junction bases left unmatched: 4. Written as DNA, the CDR3 is TGTGCCAGCAGCCGGGGGGACAGGGGGTATGGCTACACCTTC. Protein product: CASSRGDRGYGYTF.

This clone was seen only a few times. The chain carries TRBV10-3 and TRBJ2-5, with D maybe TRBD1 (5 bases). Germline values: CDR1 ENHRY, CDR2 SYGVKD. V was cut by 11 bases and J by 4 bases, with 14 bases left in between. The CDR3 consists of 12 residues. The CDR3 nucleotides are TGTGCCTCCGGCAGGGTACGAGAGACCCAGTACTTC. This translates into CASGRVRETQYF.

This sequence joins TRBV28 and TRBJ2-5; D might be TRBD1 (5 bases). Germline V lookup: CDR1 MDHEN, CDR2 SYDVKM. The CDR3 spans 14 residues. V was cut by 3 bases and J by 1 base, with 9 bases left in between. CDR3 sequence reads: CASSFQGLQETQYF. CDR3 sequence (DNA): TGTGCCAGCAGTTTTCAGGGTCTCCAAGAGACCCAGTACTTC.

The V and J genes are TRBV5-1 and TRBJ2-1; possible D gene TRBD2, 5 bases. CDR3 size: 16 residues. Trimming pared 5 bases from V and 4 bases from J, leaving 19 bases between. Germline values: CDR1 SGHRS, CDR2 YFSETQ. The CDR3 DNA sequence: TGCGCCAGCAGACTGGGATCGGACTTAACATACAATGAGCAGTTCTTC. Amino acid sequence: CASRLGSDLTYNEQFF.

This chain connects TRBV5-1 to TRBJ2-1; a possible D gene is TRBD1 (6 bases). Germline V gene data show CDR1 as SGHRS and CDR2 as YFSETQ. This CDR3 is 15 amino acids long. Between the trimmed V and J ends, which lost 4 bases and 6 bases, there was a span of 17 bases. The CDR3 sequence: CASSETGTSINEQFF. CDR3 sequence (DNA): TGCGCCAGCAGCGAAACAGGGACGTCCATCAATGAGCAGTTCTTC.

The chain is built from TRBV7-2 and TRBJ2-1; TRBD2 matches 10 bases. The ends lost 3 bases at V and 1 base at J; junction bases unmatched: 0. CDR3 length: 15 amino acids. Germline CDR1 SGHTA, CDR2 FQGNSA. Written as DNA, the CDR3 is TGTGCCAGCAGCTTTAGCGGGGGGTCCTACAATGAGCAGTTCTTC. It translates to CASSFSGGSYNEQFF.

In this sample, this clone turned up once. The CDR3 region has the DNA TGTGCCAGCAGTTTCACCGGGACTAGCGGTTACAATGAGCAGTTCTTC. Residues: CASSFTGTSGYNEQFF. V is TRBV11-2 and J is TRBJ2-1; 11 nucleotides align to TRBD2. From germline, CDR1 is SGHAT and CDR2 FQNNGV. This CDR3 has 16 amino acids. V was clipped by 6 bases and J by 4 bases; unmatched bases: 8.